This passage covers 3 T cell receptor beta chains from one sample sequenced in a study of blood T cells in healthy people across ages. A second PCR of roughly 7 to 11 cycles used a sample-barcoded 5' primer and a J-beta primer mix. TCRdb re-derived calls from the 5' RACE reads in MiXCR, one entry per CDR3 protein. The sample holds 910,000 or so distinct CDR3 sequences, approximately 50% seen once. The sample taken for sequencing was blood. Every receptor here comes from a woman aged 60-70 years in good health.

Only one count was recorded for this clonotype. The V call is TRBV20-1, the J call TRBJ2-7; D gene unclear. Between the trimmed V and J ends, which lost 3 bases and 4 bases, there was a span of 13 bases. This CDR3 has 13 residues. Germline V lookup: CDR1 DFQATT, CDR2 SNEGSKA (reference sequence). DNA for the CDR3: TGCAGTGCTAGTCTAATACGGGTTTACGAGCAGTACTTC. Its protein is CSASLIRVYEQYF.

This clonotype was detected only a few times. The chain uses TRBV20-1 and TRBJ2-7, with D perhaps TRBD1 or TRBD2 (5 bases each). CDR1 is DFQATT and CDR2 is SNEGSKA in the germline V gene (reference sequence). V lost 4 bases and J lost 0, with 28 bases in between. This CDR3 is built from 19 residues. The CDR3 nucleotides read TGCAGTGCTACCACCTCCGGGGACCACAGCCGTAGGAGCTCCTACGAGCAGTACTTC. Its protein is CSATTSGDHSRRSSYEQYF.

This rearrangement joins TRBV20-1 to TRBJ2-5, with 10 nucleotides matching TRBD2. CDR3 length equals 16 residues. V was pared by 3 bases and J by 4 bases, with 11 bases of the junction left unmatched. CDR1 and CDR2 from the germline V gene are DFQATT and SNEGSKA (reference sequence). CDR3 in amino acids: CSASGKASGRGETQYF. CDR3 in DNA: TGCAGTGCTAGTGGCAAGGCTAGCGGGAGAGGAGAGACCCAGTACTTC.